This is a list of T cell receptor beta chains from one sample in a study of CD8 T cells in ankylosing spondylitis. TCRdb itself ran the 5' RACE reads through MiXCR, one entry per CDR3 protein. The sample has 150,000 or so distinct CDR3 sequences, about 17% seen once. Sample: blood, either unsorted or a sorted T cell fraction (not recorded which). The source is a male donor with ankylosing spondylitis or in good health (not recorded which). CDR3s include the opening cysteine and the closing phenylalanine or tryptophan. D genes are given only for firm matches. The size of a clone is reported for some rows only, either as once, few or many, or as a class for expanded clones.

abundance: many
d_gene: .
j_gene: TRBJ2-2
v_gene: TRBV3-1
CDR3aa: CASSQVQARRELFF
CDR3nt: TGTGCCAGCAGCCAAGTACAGGCCCGGAGGGAGCTGTTTTTT

abundance: many
d_gene: .
j_gene: TRBJ1-5
v_gene: TRBV19
CDR3aa: CASSARDRLEHF
CDR3nt: TGTGCCAGTAGTGCCCGGGACCGCCTGGAGCATTTT

abundance: .
d_gene: TRBD2
j_gene: TRBJ2-7
v_gene: TRBV29-1
CDR3aa: CSAAGSGSYEQYF
CDR3nt: TGCAGCGCCGCAGGTAGCGGGAGTTACGAGCAGTACTTC

abundance: many
d_gene: .
j_gene: TRBJ2-7
v_gene: TRBV20-1
CDR3aa: CSAVGHDTSEQYF
CDR3nt: TGCAGTGCTGTGGGCCACGACACTAGCGAGCAGTACTTC

abundance: .
d_gene: .
j_gene: TRBJ2-5
v_gene: TRBV5-6
CDR3aa: CASNRGSGSETQYF
CDR3nt: TGTGCCAGCAATCGGGGGAGTGGGTCAGAGACCCAGTACTTC

abundance: few
d_gene: TRBD2
j_gene: TRBJ2-1
v_gene: TRBV19
CDR3aa: CASSTRTSGINEQFF
CDR3nt: TGTGCCAGTAGTACCCGGACTAGCGGGATCAATGAGCAGTTCTTC

abundance: few
d_gene: .
j_gene: TRBJ2-3
v_gene: TRBV5-1
CDR3aa: CASSRDPGTDTQYF
CDR3nt: TGCGCCAGCAGCCGGGACCCGGGCACAGATACGCAGTATTTT

abundance: many
d_gene: .
j_gene: TRBJ2-2
v_gene: TRBV5-1
CDR3aa: CASSLGGAGELFF
CDR3nt: TGCGCCAGCAGCTTGGGCGGCGCCGGGGAGCTGTTTTTT

abundance: .
d_gene: .
j_gene: TRBJ2-1
v_gene: TRBV6-5
CDR3aa: CASSYSRSGWNEQFF
CDR3nt: TGTGCCAGCAGTTACTCGAGATCAGGGTGGAATGAGCAGTTCTTC

abundance: many
d_gene: .
j_gene: TRBJ1-1
v_gene: TRBV6-1
CDR3aa: CASRVDGNTEAFF
CDR3nt: TGTGCCAGCAGGGTGGATGGGAACACTGAAGCTTTCTTT

abundance: few
d_gene: .
j_gene: TRBJ1-5
v_gene: TRBV10-3
CDR3aa: CATGGGSNQPQHF
CDR3nt: TGTGCCACCGGGGGTGGTAGCAATCAGCCCCAGCATTTT

abundance: many
d_gene: .
j_gene: TRBJ1-6
v_gene: TRBV15
CDR3aa: CATSRALESPLHF
CDR3nt: TGTGCCACCAGCAGAGCTCTCGAATCACCCCTCCACTTT

abundance: .
d_gene: .
j_gene: TRBJ1-5
v_gene: TRBV5-2
CDR3aa: CASNLAVVRGDNQPQHF
CDR3nt: TGTGCCAGCAACTTAGCCGTGGTAAGGGGGGATAATCAGCCCCAGCATTTT

abundance: many
d_gene: .
j_gene: TRBJ1-1
v_gene: TRBV5-1
CDR3aa: CASSLSGSWNTEAFF
CDR3nt: TGCGCCAGCAGCTTGTCTGGCAGCTGGAACACTGAAGCTTTCTTT

abundance: few
d_gene: TRBD2
j_gene: TRBJ2-1
v_gene: TRBV5-1
CDR3aa: CASSAAASGSYEQFF
CDR3nt: TGCGCCAGCAGCGCGGCAGCTAGCGGGAGCTATGAGCAGTTCTTC

abundance: many
d_gene: TRBD1
j_gene: TRBJ1-5
v_gene: TRBV20-1
CDR3aa: CSATPGQGYAAIDQPQHF
CDR3nt: TGCAGTGCTACTCCGGGACAGGGGTATGCGGCTATCGATCAGCCCCAGCATTTT

abundance: .
d_gene: .
j_gene: TRBJ2-2
v_gene: TRBV6-1
CDR3aa: CASTRSIGNTGELFF
CDR3nt: TGTGCCAGCACACGGTCCATCGGGAACACCGGGGAGCTGTTTTTT

abundance: few
d_gene: TRBD1
j_gene: TRBJ1-6
v_gene: TRBV12-3/TRBV12-4
CDR3aa: CASRIQGRDNSPLHF
CDR3nt: TGTGCCAGCAGAATACAGGGGCGGGATAATTCACCCCTCCACTTT

abundance: few
d_gene: .
j_gene: TRBJ2-4
v_gene: TRBV18
CDR3aa: CASSPPGTGNIQYF
CDR3nt: TGTGCCAGCTCACCTCCAGGGACGGGAAACATTCAGTACTTC

abundance: many
d_gene: .
j_gene: TRBJ2-7
v_gene: TRBV5-1
CDR3aa: CASSYGTRRRQYF
CDR3nt: TGCGCCAGCAGCTATGGGACACGGCGAAGGCAGTACTTC

abundance: .
d_gene: .
j_gene: TRBJ1-2
v_gene: TRBV30
CDR3aa: CAWSVGDAYGYTF
CDR3nt: TGTGCCTGGAGTGTAGGGGACGCCTATGGCTACACCTTC

abundance: .
d_gene: TRBD1
j_gene: TRBJ2-1
v_gene: TRBV3-1
CDR3aa: CASSRRTGSYNEQFF
CDR3nt: TGTGCCAGCAGCCGCCGGACAGGATCCTACAATGAGCAGTTCTTC

abundance: many
d_gene: TRBD1
j_gene: TRBJ2-7
v_gene: TRBV3-1
CDR3aa: CASSSRQGVYEQYF
CDR3nt: TGTGCCAGCAGCTCGCGACAGGGAGTGTACGAGCAGTACTTC

abundance: .
d_gene: .
j_gene: TRBJ1-1
v_gene: TRBV5-4
CDR3aa: CASSLWETNTEAFF
CDR3nt: TGTGCCAGCAGCTTGTGGGAGACGAACACTGAAGCTTTCTTT

abundance: many
d_gene: .
j_gene: TRBJ2-1
v_gene: TRBV20-1
CDR3aa: CSQQDGVYNEQFF
CDR3nt: TGCAGTCAACAGGACGGGGTCTACAATGAGCAGTTCTTC

abundance: few
d_gene: .
j_gene: TRBJ2-2
v_gene: TRBV29-1
CDR3aa: CSVLGGSWGGELFF
CDR3nt: TGCAGCGTTCTCGGGGGCTCCTGGGGCGGGGAGCTGTTTTTT

abundance: many
d_gene: .
j_gene: TRBJ1-4
v_gene: TRBV5-1
CDR3aa: CASRLLVGANEKLFF
CDR3nt: TGCGCCAGCAGATTACTTGTAGGGGCTAATGAAAAACTGTTTTTT

abundance: many
d_gene: .
j_gene: TRBJ1-1
v_gene: TRBV5-1
CDR3aa: CASSVDRFVRRNTEAFF
CDR3nt: TGCGCCAGCAGCGTCGACAGGTTTGTACGCAGGAACACTGAAGCTTTCTTT

abundance: many
d_gene: TRBD2
j_gene: TRBJ2-3
v_gene: TRBV5-1
CDR3aa: CASSFPASGSRKYF
CDR3nt: TGCGCCAGCAGCTTTCCAGCTAGCGGGAGTAGGAAGTATTTT

abundance: .
d_gene: TRBD1
j_gene: TRBJ1-2
v_gene: TRBV28
CDR3aa: CASRSTGADYGYTF
CDR3nt: TGTGCCAGCAGGTCTACAGGGGCGGACTATGGCTACACCTTC

abundance: many
d_gene: .
j_gene: TRBJ2-2
v_gene: TRBV6-2/TRBV6-3
CDR3aa: CASSTPARATGELFF
CDR3nt: TGTGCCAGCAGCACCCCGGCCAGGGCAACCGGGGAGCTGTTTTTT

abundance: few
d_gene: TRBD2
j_gene: TRBJ2-1
v_gene: TRBV20-1
CDR3aa: CSARDVSRSGISYNEQFF
CDR3nt: TGCAGTGCTAGAGATGTATCCAGAAGCGGGATCTCCTACAATGAGCAGTTCTTC

abundance: .
d_gene: TRBD1
j_gene: TRBJ2-3
v_gene: TRBV30
CDR3aa: CAWSWGQGGTDTQYF
CDR3nt: TGTGCCTGGAGTTGGGGACAGGGTGGCACAGATACGCAGTATTTT

abundance: many
d_gene: TRBD2
j_gene: TRBJ2-2
v_gene: TRBV12-3/TRBV12-4
CDR3aa: CASSPSGPNTGELFF
CDR3nt: TGTGCCAGCAGTCCTAGCGGACCGAACACCGGGGAGCTGTTTTTT

abundance: .
d_gene: .
j_gene: TRBJ2-7
v_gene: TRBV27
CDR3aa: CASSAGPSYEQYF
CDR3nt: TGTGCCAGCAGTGCCGGGCCCTCCTACGAGCAGTACTTC

abundance: .
d_gene: .
j_gene: TRBJ1-1
v_gene: TRBV6-1
CDR3aa: CASTMLNTEAFF
CDR3nt: TGTGCCAGCACGATGTTGAACACTGAAGCTTTCTTT

abundance: .
d_gene: .
j_gene: TRBJ2-1
v_gene: TRBV3-1
CDR3aa: CASSQGPAGANYNEQFF
CDR3nt: TGTGCCAGCAGCCAAGGACCCGCAGGGGCTAACTACAATGAGCAGTTCTTC

abundance: few
d_gene: TRBD1
j_gene: TRBJ1-6
v_gene: TRBV18
CDR3aa: CASSVGTGDSPLHF
CDR3nt: TGTGCCAGCTCCGTCGGGACAGGGGATTCACCCCTCCACTTT

abundance: few
d_gene: .
j_gene: TRBJ1-2
v_gene: TRBV3-1
CDR3aa: CASSQERGSRYTF
CDR3nt: TGTGCCAGCAGCCAAGAGCGCGGGAGTCGCTACACCTTC

abundance: .
d_gene: TRBD1
j_gene: TRBJ1-5
v_gene: TRBV27
CDR3aa: CASRGQGIRNQPQHF
CDR3nt: TGTGCCAGCAGGGGACAGGGGATTCGCAATCAGCCCCAGCATTTT

abundance: many
d_gene: .
j_gene: TRBJ2-1
v_gene: TRBV5-1
CDR3aa: CASSLGQTFEQFF
CDR3nt: TGCGCCAGCAGCTTGGGACAGACATTTGAGCAGTTCTTC

abundance: .
d_gene: TRBD2
j_gene: TRBJ2-5
v_gene: TRBV4-1
CDR3aa: CASSPAKAGLAGGRFQETQYF
CDR3nt: TGCGCCAGCAGCCCCGCGAAGGCAGGTCTAGCGGGAGGGCGATTTCAAGAGACCCAGTACTTC

abundance: .
d_gene: .
j_gene: TRBJ2-6
v_gene: TRBV6-5
CDR3aa: CASSYRASLGSGANVLTF
CDR3nt: TGTGCCAGCAGTTATAGGGCATCCCTGGGATCTGGGGCCAACGTCCTGACTTTC

abundance: .
d_gene: TRBD1
j_gene: TRBJ2-1
v_gene: TRBV25-1
CDR3aa: CASTRTGGYNEQFF
CDR3nt: TGTGCCAGCACCAGGACAGGGGGTTACAATGAGCAGTTCTTC

abundance: .
d_gene: .
j_gene: TRBJ2-1
v_gene: TRBV4-1
CDR3aa: CASSQPGLRNEQFF
CDR3nt: TGCGCCAGCAGCCAGCCGGGACTGAGAAATGAGCAGTTCTTC

abundance: many
d_gene: .
j_gene: TRBJ2-4
v_gene: TRBV27
CDR3aa: CASSPGLRTANIQYF
CDR3nt: TGTGCCAGCAGCCCCGGGCTCCGGACAGCCAACATTCAGTACTTC

abundance: .
d_gene: TRBD1
j_gene: TRBJ1-2
v_gene: TRBV29-1
CDR3aa: CSVGTGDGYTF
CDR3nt: TGCAGCGTCGGGACAGGGGATGGCTACACCTTC

abundance: .
d_gene: TRBD2
j_gene: TRBJ2-7
v_gene: TRBV20-1
CDR3aa: CSATGTSADYEQYF
CDR3nt: TGCAGTGCGACCGGGACTAGCGCGGATTACGAGCAGTACTTC

abundance: many
d_gene: TRBD1
j_gene: TRBJ2-2
v_gene: TRBV5-1
CDR3aa: CASSVWTGLNTGELFF
CDR3nt: TGCGCCAGCAGCGTTTGGACAGGGTTAAACACCGGGGAGCTGTTTTTT

abundance: few
d_gene: .
j_gene: TRBJ2-2
v_gene: TRBV29-1
CDR3aa: CSVELGGYTGELFF
CDR3nt: TGCAGCGTTGAATTGGGGGGATACACCGGGGAGCTGTTTTTT

abundance: many
d_gene: TRBD1
j_gene: TRBJ1-5
v_gene: TRBV19
CDR3aa: CASRGTGLSNQPQHF
CDR3nt: TGTGCCAGTAGGGGGACAGGGTTGAGCAATCAGCCCCAGCATTTT

abundance: many
d_gene: TRBD1
j_gene: TRBJ1-6
v_gene: TRBV6-1
CDR3aa: CASSRTGPNSPLHF
CDR3nt: TGTGCCAGCAGTAGGACAGGGCCTAATTCACCCCTCCACTTT

abundance: many
d_gene: .
j_gene: TRBJ2-7
v_gene: TRBV5-1
CDR3aa: CASRGTGSYEQYF
CDR3nt: TGCGCCAGCAGAGGAACAGGCTCCTACGAGCAGTACTTC

abundance: many
d_gene: .
j_gene: TRBJ1-1
v_gene: TRBV9
CDR3aa: CASSVELGGGLYEAFF
CDR3nt: TGTGCCAGCAGCGTAGAGCTGGGGGGGGGGCTCTATGAAGCTTTCTTT

abundance: .
d_gene: .
j_gene: TRBJ1-5
v_gene: TRBV7-9
CDR3aa: CAIQRRWDQPQHF
CDR3nt: TGTGCCATCCAAAGGAGGTGGGATCAGCCCCAGCATTTT